Detailed here is one T cell receptor beta chain. Locally advanced or metastatic urothelial carcinoma was present in patients. The CDR3 runs 16 residues. The ends were cut back, 0 bases at V and 2 bases at J, with 14 bases in the middle. The V gene's germline CDR1 is LGHNA and CDR2 YSLEER. The sample originates from a study of PD-L1 blockade in urothelial cancer. Study information: Among blood samples, the median T cell count was 141,255.

Assay: immunoSEQ multiplex PCR; the TCRdb copy retains only in-frame clones and omits some. Altogether 45,000 or so clones are present, around 88% being singletons, with the ten largest covering roughly 3.9%. The origin of this receptor is a man older than 75 with urothelial cancer. Material: PBMCs, obtained around atezolizumab (anti-PD-L1) treatment. V usage is TRBV4-3 and J usage is TRBJ2-7; D perhaps matches TRBD2 (5 bases). CDR3 sequence (DNA): TGCGCCAGCAGCCAAGAAGCGGTGGGAGCGGCCTACGAGCAGTACTTC. This gives the protein CASSQEAVGAAYEQYF.